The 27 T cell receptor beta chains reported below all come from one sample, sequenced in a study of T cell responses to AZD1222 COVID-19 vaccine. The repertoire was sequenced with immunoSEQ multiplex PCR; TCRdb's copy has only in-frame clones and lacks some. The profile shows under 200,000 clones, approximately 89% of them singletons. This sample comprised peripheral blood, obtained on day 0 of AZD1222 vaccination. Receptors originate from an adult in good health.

DNA for the CDR3: TGTGCCAGCAGTGCCGGGAATTCGGCGTTCTACGAGCAGTACTTC. It yields the protein CASSAGNSAFYEQYF. The chain couples TRBV25-1 to TRBJ2-7, with a possible D match to TRBD2 (5 bases). From germline, CDR1 is MGHDK and CDR2 SYGVNS. This CDR3 has 15 residues. The V and J ends lost 4 bases and 3 bases respectively, with 16 bases between them.

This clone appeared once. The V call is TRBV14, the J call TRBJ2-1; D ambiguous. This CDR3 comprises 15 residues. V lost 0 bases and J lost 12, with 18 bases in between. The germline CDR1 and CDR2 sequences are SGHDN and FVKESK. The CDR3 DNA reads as TGTGCCAGCAGCCAAGATCGAGGCGCAGGCGGTCTGCAGTTCTTC. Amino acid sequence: CASSQDRGAGGLQFF.

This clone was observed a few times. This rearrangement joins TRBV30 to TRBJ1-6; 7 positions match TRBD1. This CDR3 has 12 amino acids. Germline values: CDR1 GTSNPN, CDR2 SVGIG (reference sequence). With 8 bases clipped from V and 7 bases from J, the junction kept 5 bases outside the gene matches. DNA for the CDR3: TGTGCCGAACAGGGGTCCAATTCACCCCTCCACTTT. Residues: CAEQGSNSPLHF.

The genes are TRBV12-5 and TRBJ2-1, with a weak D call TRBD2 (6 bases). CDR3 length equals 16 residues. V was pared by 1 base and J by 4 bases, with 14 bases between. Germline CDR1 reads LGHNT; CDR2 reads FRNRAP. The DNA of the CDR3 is TGTGCTAGTGGTTTGGAGGTCGCGCGGGGATACAATGAGCAGTTCTTC. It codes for CASGLEVARGYNEQFF.

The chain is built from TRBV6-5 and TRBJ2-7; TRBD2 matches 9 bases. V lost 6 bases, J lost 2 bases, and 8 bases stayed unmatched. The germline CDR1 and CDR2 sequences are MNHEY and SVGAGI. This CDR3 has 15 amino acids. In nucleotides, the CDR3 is TGTGCCAGCAGCTCCCAAGCGGGAGGAACCTACGAGCAGTACTTC. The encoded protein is CASSSQAGGTYEQYF.

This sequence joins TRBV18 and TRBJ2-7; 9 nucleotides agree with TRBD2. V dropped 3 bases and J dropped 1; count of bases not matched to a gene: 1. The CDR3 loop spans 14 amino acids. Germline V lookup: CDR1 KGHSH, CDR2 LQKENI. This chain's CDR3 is CASSPLAGSYEQYF. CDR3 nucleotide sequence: TGTGCCAGCTCACCGCTAGCGGGATCCTACGAGCAGTACTTC.

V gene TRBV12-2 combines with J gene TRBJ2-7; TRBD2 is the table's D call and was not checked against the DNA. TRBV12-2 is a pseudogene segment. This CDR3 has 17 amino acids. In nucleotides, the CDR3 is TGTGCAAGTCGCTTGGCTAATACGGGAGTTCCCTCCTACGAGCAGTACTTC. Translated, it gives CASRLANTGVPSYEQYF.

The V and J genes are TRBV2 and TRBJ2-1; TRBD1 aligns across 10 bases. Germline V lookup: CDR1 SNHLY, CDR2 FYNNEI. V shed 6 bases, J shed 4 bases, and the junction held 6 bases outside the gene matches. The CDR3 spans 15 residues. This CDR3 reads CASRAGQGKYNEQFF. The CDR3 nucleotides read TGTGCCAGCAGGGCGGGACAGGGGAAATACAATGAGCAGTTCTTC.

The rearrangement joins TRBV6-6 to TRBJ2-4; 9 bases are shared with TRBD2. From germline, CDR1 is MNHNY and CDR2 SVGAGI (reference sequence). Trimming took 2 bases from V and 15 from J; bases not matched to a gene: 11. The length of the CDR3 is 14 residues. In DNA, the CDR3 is TGTGCCAGCAGTTACGGAGCGGGAGGAGCCGGGGGGTACTTC. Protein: CASSYGAGGAGGYF.

The CDR3 region is CASSQLYDSSYNEQFF. The CDR3 DNA sequence: TGCGCCAGCAGCCAACTGTATGATAGCTCCTACAATGAGCAGTTCTTC. The rearrangement joins TRBV4-3 to TRBJ2-1, with D hard to call. The V end lost 2 bases, the J end lost 0 bases, and 11 bases lay between the germline ends. Germline CDR1 is LGHNA and CDR2 is YSLEER. The CDR3 consists of 16 residues.

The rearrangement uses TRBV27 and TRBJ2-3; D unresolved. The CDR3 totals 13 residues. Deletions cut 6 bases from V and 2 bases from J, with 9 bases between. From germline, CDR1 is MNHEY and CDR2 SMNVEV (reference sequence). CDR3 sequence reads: CASSPYPTDTQYF. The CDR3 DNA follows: TGTGCCAGCAGCCCGTACCCCACAGATACGCAGTATTTT.

CDR3 in DNA: TGCGCCAGCAGCTTGGGAGGGGCCGGGACTGAAGCTTTCTTT. This encodes CASSLGGAGTEAFF. The V call is TRBV5-1, the J call TRBJ1-1, with a tentative D call TRBD1 (5 bases). The germline V and J ends were trimmed by 0 bases and 5 bases, with 11 bases remaining between them. The CDR3 spans 14 residues. In germline, CDR1 is SGHRS, CDR2 YFSETQ.

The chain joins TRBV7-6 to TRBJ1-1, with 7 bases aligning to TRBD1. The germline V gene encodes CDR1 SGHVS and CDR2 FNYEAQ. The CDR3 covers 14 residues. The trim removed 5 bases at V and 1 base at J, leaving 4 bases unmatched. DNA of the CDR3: TGTGCCAGCAGCGCCTACAGGGGGAACACTGAAGCTTTCTTT. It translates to CASSAYRGNTEAFF.

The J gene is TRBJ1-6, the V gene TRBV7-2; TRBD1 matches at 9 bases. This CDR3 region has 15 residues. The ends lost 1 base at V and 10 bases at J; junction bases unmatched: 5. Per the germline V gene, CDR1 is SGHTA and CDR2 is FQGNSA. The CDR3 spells CASSLGDRETSPLHF. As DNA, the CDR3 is TGTGCCAGCAGCTTAGGGGACAGGGAAACCTCACCCCTCCACTTT.

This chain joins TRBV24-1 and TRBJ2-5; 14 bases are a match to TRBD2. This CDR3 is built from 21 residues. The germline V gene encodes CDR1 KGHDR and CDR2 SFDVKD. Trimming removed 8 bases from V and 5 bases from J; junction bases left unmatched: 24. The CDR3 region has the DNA TGTGCCACCATTCTCTTTTCGGCCCCGGGACTAGCGGGAGTAAATGGGGAGACCCAGTACTTC. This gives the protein CATILFSAPGLAGVNGETQYF.

The CDR3 DNA follows: TGTGCCAGCAGGGGGGCCTCTGAAGCTTTCTTT. This translates into CASRGASEAFF. The chain employs TRBV2 and TRBJ1-1; D may be TRBD1 (6 bases). V was cut by 6 bases and J by 6 bases, with 8 bases left in between. Germline CDR1 is SNHLY and CDR2 is FYNNEI. The length of the CDR3 is 11 residues.

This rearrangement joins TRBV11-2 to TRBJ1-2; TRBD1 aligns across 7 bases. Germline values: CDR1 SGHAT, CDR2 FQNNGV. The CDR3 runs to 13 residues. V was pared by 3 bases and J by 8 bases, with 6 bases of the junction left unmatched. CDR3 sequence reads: CASSFPRGDGYTF. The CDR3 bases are TGTGCCAGCAGCTTCCCCAGGGGGGACGGCTACACCTTC.

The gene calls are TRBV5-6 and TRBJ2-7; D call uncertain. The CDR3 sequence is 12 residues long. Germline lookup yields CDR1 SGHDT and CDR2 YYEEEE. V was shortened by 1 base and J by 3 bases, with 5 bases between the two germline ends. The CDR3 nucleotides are TGTGCCAGCAGCTTGTACGACTACGAGCAGTACTTC. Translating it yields CASSLYDYEQYF. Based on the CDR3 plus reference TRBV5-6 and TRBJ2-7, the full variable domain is DAGVTQSPTHLIKTRGQQVTLRCSPKSGHDTVSWYQQALGQGPQFIFQYYEEEERQRGNFPDRFSGHQFPNYSSELNVNALLLGDSALYLCASSLYDYEQYFGPGTRLTVT.

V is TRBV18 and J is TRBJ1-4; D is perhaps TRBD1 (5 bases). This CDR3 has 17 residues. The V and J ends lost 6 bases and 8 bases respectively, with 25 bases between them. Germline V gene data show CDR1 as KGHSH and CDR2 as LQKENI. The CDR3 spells CASSRRPPGTLDEKLFF. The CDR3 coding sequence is TGTGCCAGCTCCCGCAGGCCGCCGGGGACCCTCGACGAAAAACTGTTTTTT.

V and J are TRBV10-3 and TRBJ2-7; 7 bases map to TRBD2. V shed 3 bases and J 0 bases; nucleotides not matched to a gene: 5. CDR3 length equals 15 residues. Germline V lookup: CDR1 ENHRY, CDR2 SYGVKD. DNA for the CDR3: TGTGCCATCAGTGACCTAGCGGAGAGCTCCTACGAGCAGTACTTC. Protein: CAISDLAESSYEQYF.

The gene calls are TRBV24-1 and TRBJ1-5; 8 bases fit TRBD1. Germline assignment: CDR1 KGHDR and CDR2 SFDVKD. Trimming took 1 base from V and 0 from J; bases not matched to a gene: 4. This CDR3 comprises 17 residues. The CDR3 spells CATSDFDRGPSNQPQHF. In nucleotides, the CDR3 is TGTGCCACCAGTGATTTTGACAGGGGCCCTAGCAATCAGCCCCAGCATTTT.

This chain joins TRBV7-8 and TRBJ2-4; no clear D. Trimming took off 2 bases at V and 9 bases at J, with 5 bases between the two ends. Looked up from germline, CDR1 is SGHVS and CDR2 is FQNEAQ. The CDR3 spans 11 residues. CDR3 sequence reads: CASSLPGIQYF. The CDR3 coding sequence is TGTGCCAGCAGCTTACCCGGCATTCAGTACTTC.

The CDR3 coding sequence is TGTGCCAGCTCGAGACTAGCGGGATCCACAGATACGCAGTATTTT. Translating it yields CASSRLAGSTDTQYF. The rearrangement links TRBV18 to TRBJ2-3, with 11 bases lining up with TRBD2. The germline gives CDR1 KGHSH, CDR2 LQKENI. This CDR3 comprises 15 residues. The J segment lost 2 bases and the V segment lost 6 bases, leaving 4 bases of the junction unmatched.

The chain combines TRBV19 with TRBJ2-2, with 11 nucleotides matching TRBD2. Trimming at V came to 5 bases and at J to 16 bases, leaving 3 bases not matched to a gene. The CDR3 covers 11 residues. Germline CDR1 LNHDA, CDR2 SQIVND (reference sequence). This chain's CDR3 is CASSSGTSGFF. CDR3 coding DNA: TGTGCCAGTAGTTCCGGGACTAGCGGGTTTTTT.

The CDR3 DNA is TGTGCCAGCAGCGTGGGGATCAAGGACTATGGCTACACCTTC. Protein sequence: CASSVGIKDYGYTF. This chain uses TRBV7-2 with TRBJ1-2; D unclear. Germline V gives CDR1 SGHTA, CDR2 FQGNSA. Trimming took off 5 bases at V and 3 bases at J, with 13 bases between the two ends. The CDR3 consists of 14 residues.

CDR3 DNA: TGTGCCAGCAGCTTGAAGGAGCCCACAGCCCAAGATACGCAGTATTTT. Its protein is CASSLKEPTAQDTQYF. The chain employs TRBV5-4 and TRBJ2-3; D uncertain. CDR3 length equals 16 residues. V gave up 1 base and J gave up 5 bases, with 17 bases separating them. Germline V gene lookup returns CDR1 SGHNT and CDR2 YYREEE (reference sequence).

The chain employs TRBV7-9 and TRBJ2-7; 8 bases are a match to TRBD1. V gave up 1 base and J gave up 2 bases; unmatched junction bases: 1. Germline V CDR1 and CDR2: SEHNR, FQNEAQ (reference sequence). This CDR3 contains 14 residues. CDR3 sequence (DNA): TGTGCCAGCAGCTTAGAGACAGGGGCCTACGAGCAGTACTTC. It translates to CASSLETGAYEQYF.